A selection of T cell receptor beta chains follows, all from one sample in a study of blood T cell repertoires in COVID-19. Only in-frame clones appear in the TCRdb table, and some are missing; sequencing was by immunoSEQ multiplex PCR. Here the sample spans tens of thousands of clones, around 80% being singletons. The sequencing input was peripheral blood. Every receptor here comes from a man younger than 40 with COVID-19, enrolled during active disease. Both conserved end residues are part of each CDR3. The order of the fields is V gene, D gene, J gene, clone size, CDR3 protein, CDR3 DNA. The D gene is left open where the match is weak. Not all rows give a size; the values are once, few, many and, for expanded clones, a class.

v_call: TRBV9; d_call: TRBD2; j_call: TRBJ2-2; clone_size: few; cdr3_aa: CASSALAGGPAGELFF; cdr3_nt: TGTGCCAGCAGCGCACTAGCGGGAGGGCCGGCCGGGGAGCTGTTTTTT
v_call: TRBV6-5; d_call: TRBD1; j_call: TRBJ2-7; clone_size: .; cdr3_aa: CASSLLGQGAAEQYF; cdr3_nt: TGTGCCAGCAGTTTACTCGGACAGGGGGCTGCCGAGCAGTACTTC
v_call: TRBV4-1; d_call: TRBD2; j_call: TRBJ2-3; clone_size: .; cdr3_aa: CASSPRLAGDTDTQYF; cdr3_nt: TGCGCCAGCAGCCCCCGACTAGCGGGGGACACAGATACGCAGTATTTT
v_call: TRBV21-1; d_call: .; j_call: TRBJ2-7; clone_size: .; cdr3_aa: CASGMGLAAPLDF; cdr3_nt: TGTGCCAGCGGCATGGGACTAGCAGCCCCACTCGACTTC
v_call: TRBV10-3; d_call: .; j_call: TRBJ2-7; clone_size: .; cdr3_aa: CATTNRGGYEQYF; cdr3_nt: TGTGCCACAACGAACAGGGGAGGTTACGAGCAGTACTTC
v_call: TRBV5-1; d_call: TRBD1; j_call: TRBJ2-2; clone_size: .; cdr3_aa: CASSYTGGENTGELFF; cdr3_nt: TGCGCCAGCAGCTACACAGGGGGCGAGAACACCGGGGAGCTGTTTTTT
v_call: TRBV27; d_call: TRBD1; j_call: TRBJ1-2; clone_size: .; cdr3_aa: CASSLRTGGDDYGYTF; cdr3_nt: TGTGCCAGCAGCCTACGGACAGGGGGCGATGACTATGGCTACACCTTC
v_call: TRBV6-5; d_call: TRBD1; j_call: TRBJ2-7; clone_size: .; cdr3_aa: CASSLRPTGNEQYF; cdr3_nt: TGTGCCAGCAGTTTGAGGCCGACAGGGAACGAGCAGTACTTC
v_call: TRBV4-1; d_call: TRBD2; j_call: TRBJ2-1; clone_size: .; cdr3_aa: CASSLSRLADNEQFF; cdr3_nt: TGCGCCAGCAGCCTAAGTCGACTAGCGGACAATGAGCAGTTCTTC
v_call: TRBV4-1; d_call: .; j_call: TRBJ2-3; clone_size: .; cdr3_aa: CASSPVYEEVTDTQYF; cdr3_nt: TGCGCCAGCAGCCCGGTTTATGAAGAGGTCACAGATACGCAGTATTTT
v_call: TRBV7-2; d_call: .; j_call: TRBJ1-5; clone_size: .; cdr3_aa: CASCRPKHF; cdr3_nt: TGTGCCAGCTGCAGGCCCAAGCATTTT
v_call: TRBV5-5; d_call: .; j_call: TRBJ2-3; clone_size: .; cdr3_aa: CASSLELGTDTQYF; cdr3_nt: TGTGCCAGCAGCTTGGAACTAGGTACAGATACGCAGTATTTT
v_call: TRBV7-9; d_call: TRBD2; j_call: TRBJ2-5; clone_size: .; cdr3_aa: CASSFNLAGDKETQYF; cdr3_nt: TGTGCCAGCAGCTTTAACCTAGCGGGGGATAAAGAGACCCAGTACTTC
v_call: TRBV27; d_call: TRBD1; j_call: TRBJ2-7; clone_size: .; cdr3_aa: CASSIQGDIVYEQYF; cdr3_nt: TGTGCCAGCAGTATTCAGGGGGATATTGTCTACGAGCAGTACTTC
v_call: TRBV27; d_call: TRBD1; j_call: TRBJ1-2; clone_size: .; cdr3_aa: CASSLSTGGAYGYTF; cdr3_nt: TGTGCCAGCAGTTTATCGACAGGGGGCGCCTATGGCTACACCTTC
v_call: TRBV12-3/TRBV12-4; d_call: .; j_call: TRBJ1-2; clone_size: .; cdr3_aa: CASSLVSYGYTF; cdr3_nt: TGTGCCAGCAGTTTGGTCAGCTATGGCTACACCTTC
v_call: TRBV6-4; d_call: .; j_call: TRBJ2-2; clone_size: .; cdr3_aa: CASSRGYPPTGELFF; cdr3_nt: TGTGCCAGCAGTCGAGGATACCCCCCCACCGGGGAGCTGTTTTTT
v_call: TRBV12-3/TRBV12-4; d_call: .; j_call: TRBJ2-7; clone_size: .; cdr3_aa: CASSSLSSYEQYF; cdr3_nt: TGTGCCAGCAGTTCCTTGAGCTCCTACGAGCAGTACTTC
v_call: TRBV19; d_call: .; j_call: TRBJ1-1; clone_size: .; cdr3_aa: CASKEEGKGTEAFF; cdr3_nt: TGTGCCAGCAAGGAGGAGGGGAAGGGCACTGAAGCTTTCTTT
v_call: TRBV5-1; d_call: TRBD2; j_call: TRBJ2-5; clone_size: .; cdr3_aa: CASSRGSGEQETQYF; cdr3_nt: TGCGCCAGCAGCCGTGGTAGCGGGGAGCAAGAGACCCAGTACTTC
v_call: TRBV19; d_call: TRBD1; j_call: TRBJ1-1; clone_size: .; cdr3_aa: CASSGQGATTEAFF; cdr3_nt: TGTGCCAGTAGTGGACAGGGGGCGACCACTGAAGCTTTCTTT
v_call: TRBV29-1; d_call: .; j_call: TRBJ2-2; clone_size: .; cdr3_aa: CSVDLGGTGELFF; cdr3_nt: TGCAGCGTTGATCTCGGCGGCACCGGGGAGCTGTTTTTT
v_call: TRBV28; d_call: .; j_call: TRBJ2-1; clone_size: .; cdr3_aa: CASSSGKASSFYNEQFF; cdr3_nt: TGTGCCAGCAGTTCAGGTAAAGCCAGCAGCTTCTACAATGAGCAGTTCTTC
v_call: TRBV30; d_call: .; j_call: TRBJ2-7; clone_size: .; cdr3_aa: CAWTGRSSYEQYF; cdr3_nt: TGTGCCTGGACGGGAAGGAGCTCCTACGAGCAGTACTTC
v_call: TRBV7-2; d_call: TRBD2; j_call: TRBJ2-1; clone_size: .; cdr3_aa: CASSPGLAGGNEQFF; cdr3_nt: TGTGCCAGCAGCCCTGGACTAGCGGGCGGCAATGAGCAGTTCTTC
v_call: TRBV6-2/TRBV6-3; d_call: TRBD1; j_call: TRBJ1-2; clone_size: .; cdr3_aa: CASSFNYRDRAGYTF; cdr3_nt: TGTGCCAGCAGCTTCAATTACCGGGACAGGGCTGGCTACACCTTC
v_call: TRBV7-9; d_call: .; j_call: TRBJ1-5; clone_size: few; cdr3_aa: CASSMGTQPQHF; cdr3_nt: TGTGCCAGCTCTATGGGCACACAGCCCCAGCATTTT
v_call: TRBV11-3; d_call: .; j_call: TRBJ2-5; clone_size: .; cdr3_aa: CASSSPRGGETQYF; cdr3_nt: TGTGCCAGCAGCTCCCCAAGGGGGGGAGAGACCCAGTACTTC
v_call: TRBV11-3; d_call: .; j_call: TRBJ2-7; clone_size: .; cdr3_aa: CASSRGTGPYEQYF; cdr3_nt: TGTGCCAGCAGTCGGGGGACGGGTCCCTACGAGCAGTACTTC
v_call: TRBV9; d_call: .; j_call: TRBJ2-1; clone_size: once; cdr3_aa: CASSVGSEQFF; cdr3_nt: TGTGCCAGCAGCGTAGGGAGTGAGCAGTTCTTC
v_call: TRBV30; d_call: TRBD1; j_call: TRBJ2-7; clone_size: .; cdr3_aa: CAWSGTGLYEQYF; cdr3_nt: TGTGCCTGGAGCGGGACAGGGCTGTACGAGCAGTACTTC
v_call: TRBV4-2; d_call: .; j_call: TRBJ2-7; clone_size: few; cdr3_aa: CASSQEYGNSYEQYF; cdr3_nt: TGTGCCAGCAGCCAAGAATATGGCAACTCCTACGAGCAGTACTTC
v_call: TRBV28; d_call: .; j_call: TRBJ1-5; clone_size: .; cdr3_aa: CASSLGQKPVNQPQHF; cdr3_nt: TGTGCCAGCAGTTTAGGGCAGAAACCCGTCAATCAGCCCCAGCATTTT